This T cell receptor (beta chain) was identified during a study of early T cells in non-severe SARS-CoV-2 infection. Study-wide context: Sequencing input comprised bulk RNA from unsorted whole blood; chain pairing was not available.

Regarding the study as a whole: The matching step, a VDJdb search, favored anti-spike CD8 responses and missed private and CD4 specificities.

Individually, cDNA molecules had unique molecular identifiers attached to them. TCRdb fed the 5' RACE reads into MiXCR, producing one record per CDR3 protein. The sample has 45,000 to 70,000 distinct CDR3 sequences, 7.7% seen once. V shed 3 bases, J shed 2 bases, and the junction held 3 bases outside the gene matches. The CDR3 runs 15 residues. Germline-derived CDR1 and CDR2 are MNHEY and SVGEGT. This clonotype was observed a handful of times. Its antigen is currently unknown. This TCR was sampled from an adult who was a healthcare worker with PCR-confirmed SARS-CoV-2 infection or an uninfected control (not recorded which). Here the sequenced sample was whole blood, taken at baseline. The chain is built from TRBV6-2 or TRBV6-3 and TRBJ2-3, with TRBD2 identical over 9 bases. The chain's CDR3 is CASSYPSGDTDTQYF. DNA for the CDR3: TGTGCCAGCAGTTATCCTAGCGGGGACACAGATACGCAGTATTTT.